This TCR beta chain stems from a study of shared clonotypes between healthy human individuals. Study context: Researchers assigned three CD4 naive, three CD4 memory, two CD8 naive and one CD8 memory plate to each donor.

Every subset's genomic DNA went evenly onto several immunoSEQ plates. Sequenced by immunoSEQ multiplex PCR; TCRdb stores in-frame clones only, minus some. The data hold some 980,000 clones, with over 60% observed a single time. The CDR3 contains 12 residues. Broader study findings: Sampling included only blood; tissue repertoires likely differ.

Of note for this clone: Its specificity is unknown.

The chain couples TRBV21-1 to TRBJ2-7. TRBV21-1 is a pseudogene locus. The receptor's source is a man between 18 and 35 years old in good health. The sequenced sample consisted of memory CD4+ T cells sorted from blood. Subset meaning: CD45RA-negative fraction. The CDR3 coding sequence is TGTGCCAAAAAGGGCAGCAGCTACGAGCAGTACTTC. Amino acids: CAKKGSSYEQYF.